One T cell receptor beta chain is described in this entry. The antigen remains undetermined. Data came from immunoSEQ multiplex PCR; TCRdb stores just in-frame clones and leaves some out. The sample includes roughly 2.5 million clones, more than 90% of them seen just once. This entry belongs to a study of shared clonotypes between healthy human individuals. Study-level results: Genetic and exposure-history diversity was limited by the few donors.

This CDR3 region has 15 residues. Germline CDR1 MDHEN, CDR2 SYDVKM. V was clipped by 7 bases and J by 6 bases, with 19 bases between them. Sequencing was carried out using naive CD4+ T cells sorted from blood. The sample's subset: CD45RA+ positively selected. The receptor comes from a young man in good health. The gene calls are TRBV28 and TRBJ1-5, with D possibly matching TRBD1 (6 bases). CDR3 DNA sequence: TGTGCCAGCACCCAAAGTATGGGGGCGGGTCAGCCCCAGCATTTT. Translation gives CASTQSMGAGQPQHF.